These 4 T cell receptor beta chains share one sample of origin, sequenced in a study of PD-L1 blockade in urothelial cancer. The protocol was immunoSEQ multiplex PCR, while the TCRdb copy is restricted to in-frame clones and leaves out a portion. The sample records around 19,000 clones, around 88% being singletons. Sequencing was performed on PBMCs, taken around atezolizumab (anti-PD-L1) treatment. These receptors all come from a man in his fifties with urothelial cancer.

The chain is built from TRBV7-6 and TRBJ2-7; 9 positions match TRBD1. The CDR3 is made up of 16 amino acids. Germline V CDR1 and CDR2: SGHVS, FNYEAQ. Trimming removed 4 bases from V and 7 bases from J; junction bases left unmatched: 14. The CDR3 spells CASSSPLTGGRGEQYF. In DNA form, the CDR3 reads TGTGCCAGCAGCTCCCCGCTGACAGGGGGGCGGGGGGAGCAGTACTTC.

This clone turned up a few times. The V gene is TRBV19, the J gene TRBJ2-1, with a possible D match to TRBD1 (5 bases). The germline CDR1 and CDR2 sequences are LNHDA and SQIVND (reference sequence). This CDR3 region has 12 residues. Trimming removed 5 bases at V and 8 bases at J, with 10 bases between. CDR3 sequence reads: CASSDLGDEQFF. Written as DNA, the CDR3 is TGTGCCAGTAGTGATTTAGGGGATGAGCAGTTCTTC.

The J gene is TRBJ2-3, the V gene TRBV6-5, with 7 bases fitting TRBD2. Germline values: CDR1 MNHEY, CDR2 SVGAGI. This CDR3 spans 14 amino acids. The V segment lost 2 bases and the J segment 4 bases; nucleotides outside the gene matches: 3. The CDR3 loop is CASSYGLAADTQYF. Here the CDR3 DNA reads TGTGCCAGCAGTTACGGGCTAGCGGCAGATACGCAGTATTTT.

The chain links TRBV25-1 to TRBJ2-7; 11 bases align to TRBD1. Germline V gene data show CDR1 as MGHDK and CDR2 as SYGVNS. The CDR3 totals 16 residues. V dropped 4 bases and J dropped 7; count of bases not matched to a gene: 12. The CDR3 DNA follows: TGTGCCAGCAGTGCAAGCCCTGGGACAGGGGGTTATGAGCAGTACTTC. It encodes CASSASPGTGGYEQYF.